This is a list of T cell receptor beta chains from one sample in a study of technical replicates of blood from several donors. Assay: immunoSEQ multiplex PCR; the TCRdb copy retains only in-frame clones and omits some. This sample carries roughly 70,000 clones, over 90% of them seen once, and the ten largest clones take approximately 4.6%. Sequences were obtained from PBMCs. The source is a human donor in good health. Some clones in this sample may be carry-over from other donors' samples. CDR3s include the opening cysteine and the closing phenylalanine or tryptophan. The D gene is left open where the match is weak. Size is stated for part of the rows, as once, few or many counts, or as a class when the clone is expanded.

v_call: TRBV6-1; d_call: -; cdr3_length: 16; clone_size: -; j_call: TRBJ1-4; cdr3_nt: TGTGCCAGCAGTGTTCAGGGGCTGGTATCTAATGAAAAACTGTTTTTT; cdr3_aa: CASSVQGLVSNEKLFF
v_call: TRBV6-1; d_call: -; cdr3_length: 15; clone_size: -; j_call: TRBJ2-1; cdr3_nt: TGTGCCAGCAGTGTGACTACGATTTACTACAATGAGCAGTTCTTC; cdr3_aa: CASSVTTIYYNEQFF
v_call: TRBV6-1; d_call: -; cdr3_length: 14; clone_size: -; j_call: TRBJ2-5; cdr3_nt: TGTGCCAGCAGTCAGTGGCTAGAGGAAGAGACCCAGTACTTC; cdr3_aa: CASSQWLEEETQYF
v_call: TRBV7-2; d_call: TRBD1; cdr3_length: 13; clone_size: -; j_call: TRBJ1-2; cdr3_nt: TGTGCCAGCAGCCAGGGACAGGGGCAGGGCTACACCTTC; cdr3_aa: CASSQGQGQGYTF
v_call: TRBV11-3; d_call: TRBD2; cdr3_length: 14; clone_size: -; j_call: TRBJ2-1; cdr3_nt: TGTGCCAGCTCACAGCGGGGGGTTTGGAATGAGCAGTTCTTC; cdr3_aa: CASSQRGVWNEQFF
v_call: TRBV11-2; d_call: TRBD2; cdr3_length: 19; clone_size: -; j_call: TRBJ2-1; cdr3_nt: TGTGCCAGCAGATCCCCCAGATCCCCGGGGGGCGGGAGGGGCAATGAGCAGTTCTTC; cdr3_aa: CASRSPRSPGGGRGNEQFF
v_call: TRBV6-5; d_call: -; cdr3_length: 13; clone_size: -; j_call: TRBJ1-1; cdr3_nt: TGTGCCAGCAGCCGAACAGGGAGTACTGAAGCTTTCTTT; cdr3_aa: CASSRTGSTEAFF
v_call: TRBV7-2; d_call: TRBD2; cdr3_length: 12; clone_size: -; j_call: TRBJ2-5; cdr3_nt: TGTGCCAGCAGCTTAGCGGGGGGGTCCCAGTACTTC; cdr3_aa: CASSLAGGSQYF
v_call: TRBV7-2; d_call: -; cdr3_length: 13; clone_size: -; j_call: TRBJ2-7; cdr3_nt: TGTGCCAGCAGCTTAATCCCCTACGACGAGCAGTACTTC; cdr3_aa: CASSLIPYDEQYF
v_call: TRBV4-3; d_call: TRBD2; cdr3_length: 21; clone_size: -; j_call: TRBJ2-3; cdr3_nt: TGCGCCAGCAGCCAGGCCCCCCGGACTAGCGGGGGGGTAGACAGCACAGATACGCAGTATTTT; cdr3_aa: CASSQAPRTSGGVDSTDTQYF
v_call: TRBV5-1; d_call: -; cdr3_length: 15; clone_size: -; j_call: TRBJ2-2; cdr3_nt: TGCGCCAGCAGCTTTGCGGCTTCGAACACCGGGGAGCTGTTTTTT; cdr3_aa: CASSFAASNTGELFF
v_call: TRBV7-3; d_call: TRBD1; cdr3_length: 15; clone_size: once; j_call: TRBJ2-7; cdr3_nt: TGTGCCAGCAGCCTCGGACAGGGAGTCCCCTACGAGCAGTACTTC; cdr3_aa: CASSLGQGVPYEQYF
v_call: TRBV7-2; d_call: TRBD2; cdr3_length: 18; clone_size: once; j_call: TRBJ2-3; cdr3_nt: TGTGCCAGCACAAAACCGAGGCTAGCGGGAGTGGGCACAGATACGCAGTATTTT; cdr3_aa: CASTKPRLAGVGTDTQYF
v_call: TRBV2; d_call: TRBD1; cdr3_length: 13; clone_size: -; j_call: TRBJ2-7; cdr3_nt: TGTGCCAGCAGTCAGGACAGGGGTGGAGAGCAGTACTTC; cdr3_aa: CASSQDRGGEQYF
v_call: TRBV6-1; d_call: TRBD2; cdr3_length: 14; clone_size: -; j_call: TRBJ2-7; cdr3_nt: TGTGCCAGCTCGACCGGGACTAGCGGCTACGAGCAGTACTTC; cdr3_aa: CASSTGTSGYEQYF
v_call: TRBV29-1; d_call: -; cdr3_length: 11; clone_size: -; j_call: TRBJ1-2; cdr3_nt: TGCAGCGTCGGTCGGGGGGATGGCTACACCTTC; cdr3_aa: CSVGRGDGYTF
v_call: TRBV30; d_call: -; cdr3_length: 11; clone_size: -; j_call: TRBJ1-2; cdr3_nt: TGTGCCTGGGCAGCTAACTATGGCTACACCTTC; cdr3_aa: CAWAANYGYTF